This T cell receptor beta chain was found in a study of blood T cell repertoires in COVID-19. Data came from immunoSEQ multiplex PCR; TCRdb stores just in-frame clones and leaves some out. The data contain about 300,000 clones, roughly 89% of them singletons. Cohort allocation depended upon clinical history that participants reported. Among Cohort 3 donors, those recovered had two negative PCRs, clearance, or symptom resolution. The receptor was isolated from a middle-aged woman who had recovered from COVID-19. Sequencing input: PBMCs or T cells enriched from blood (not recorded which).

The CDR3 DNA is TGTGCCTGGAGCCTCGGGGGGAATCGCAATCAGCCCCAGCATTTT. Protein product: CAWSLGGNRNQPQHF. This rearrangement joins TRBV30 to TRBJ1-5, with D possibly being TRBD1 (5 bases). CDR3 size: 15 residues. The V and J ends lost 3 bases and 2 bases respectively, with 14 bases between them. Germline assignment: CDR1 GTSNPN and CDR2 SVGIG (reference sequence).